The rows below give T cell receptor beta chains drawn from one sample of a study of cytomegalovirus exposure and HLA in healthy donors. Sequencing was performed with immunoSEQ multiplex PCR; in TCRdb, only in-frame clones are kept and a portion is missing. Of approximately 160,000 clones in the sample, about 80% were seen once. Specimen: PBMCs. The receptors stem from a young man in good health and CMV-seropositive. CDR3s include the opening cysteine and the closing phenylalanine or tryptophan. D genes are given only for firm matches. Expanded clones are given a class, and other clones once, few, many or no size at all.

V	size	D	J	CDR3	DNA
TRBV15	few	TRBD1	TRBJ2-2	CATSRGQEDTGELFF	TGTGCCACCAGCAGGGGACAGGAGGACACCGGGGAGCTGTTTTTT
TRBV27	once	-	TRBJ1-1	CASRPTENTEAFF	TGTGCCAGCCGCCCGACAGAGAACACTGAAGCTTTCTTT
TRBV7-2	-	TRBD1	TRBJ2-5	CASSRPGGRETQYF	TGTGCCAGCAGCCGGCCAGGGGGTAGGGAGACCCAGTACTTC
TRBV19	-	TRBD1	TRBJ2-1	CASSTGQVIYNEQFF	TGTGCCAGTAGCACGGGACAGGTAATATACAATGAGCAGTTCTTC
TRBV9	once	TRBD1	TRBJ1-1	CASSSGQGNTEAFF	TGTGCCAGCAGCTCTGGACAGGGGAACACTGAAGCTTTCTTT
TRBV15	-	-	TRBJ2-7	CATSRDSGFMSYEQYF	TGTGCCACCAGCAGAGATTCCGGTTTCATGTCCTACGAGCAGTACTTC
TRBV25-1	many	-	TRBJ2-7	CASSDRGTVENEQYF	TGTGCCAGCAGTGACCGGGGGACAGTGGAGAACGAGCAGTACTTC
TRBV27	once	TRBD2	TRBJ2-2	CASSSLAGADQGELFF	TGTGCCAGCAGTTCCCTAGCGGGAGCGGACCAGGGGGAGCTGTTTTTT
TRBV6-5	-	-	TRBJ2-7	CASSYDRGYEQYF	TGTGCCAGCAGTTACGATCGCGGCTACGAGCAGTACTTC
TRBV6-6	-	-	TRBJ2-7	CAAGDEQYF	TGTGCCGCAGGGGACGAGCAGTACTTC
TRBV7-9	once	-	TRBJ2-7	CASSFSGDSDEQYF	TGTGCCAGCAGCTTTTCAGGGGATTCCGACGAGCAGTACTTC
TRBV15	few	-	TRBJ2-7	CATSATGPSSYEQYF	TGTGCCACCAGCGCCACAGGCCCCAGCTCCTACGAGCAGTACTTC
TRBV10-3	-	TRBD2	TRBJ2-7	CAIRAGGLGEQYF	TGTGCCATCAGAGCGGGGGGGCTGGGTGAGCAGTACTTC
TRBV7-2	-	-	TRBJ2-3	CASSLTRDTQYF	TGTGCCAGCAGCTTAACTCGGGATACGCAGTATTTT
TRBV15	-	-	TRBJ2-2	CATSRGGDADGELFF	TGTGCCACCAGCAGAGGCGGCGATGCCGACGGGGAGCTGTTTTTT
TRBV5-1	few	TRBD1	TRBJ2-7	CASSWTPRDRYAYEQYF	TGCGCCAGCAGCTGGACCCCCCGGGACAGGTATGCCTACGAGCAGTACTTC
TRBV21-1	-	-	TRBJ1-3	CASSKAREQGHTIYF	TGTGCCAGCAGCAAAGCGAGGGAACAAGGCCACACCATATATTTT
TRBV5-1	-	-	TRBJ2-1	CASSLRVGEQFF	TGCGCCAGCAGCTTGCGGGTCGGTGAGCAGTTCTTC
TRBV18	-	TRBD1	TRBJ1-2	CASSPDRVQGGYTF	TGTGCCAGCTCACCTGACAGGGTCCAGGGAGGCTACACCTTC
TRBV11-2	few	-	TRBJ2-3	CASSLVGGVWADTQYF	TGTGCCAGCAGCTTAGTTGGCGGCGTCTGGGCAGATACGCAGTATTTT
TRBV28	-	-	TRBJ2-4	CASSFDRFAGGLAKNIQYF	TGTGCCAGCAGTTTTGATAGGTTCGCGGGTGGCTTAGCCAAAAACATTCAGTACTTC
TRBV5-1	-	TRBD2	TRBJ2-7	CASDPGLSNRASYEQYF	TGCGCCAGCGACCCGGGACTATCAAATAGGGCCTCCTACGAGCAGTACTTC
TRBV7-9	-	-	TRBJ1-2	CSSSLNSQGGGYTF	TGTTCCAGCAGCCTAAATAGTCAGGGCGGTGGCTACACCTTC
TRBV15	-	-	TRBJ2-5	CATSRDLNSQETQYF	TGTGCCACCAGCAGAGATCTGAACAGCCAAGAGACCCAGTACTTC
TRBV4-3	-	-	TRBJ1-2	CASSQASGSGYTF	TGCGCCAGCAGCCAAGCGTCAGGATCTGGCTACACCTTC
TRBV6-5	few	TRBD2	TRBJ2-2	CASYWLAGHTGELFF	TGTGCCAGCTATTGGCTAGCGGGTCACACCGGGGAGCTGTTTTTT
TRBV19	few	TRBD1	TRBJ2-3	CASSPGTGSTDTQYF	TGTGCCAGTAGTCCAGGGACAGGGAGCACAGATACGCAGTATTTT
TRBV13	-	TRBD2	TRBJ2-5	CASSLSRGGQETQYF	TGTGCCAGCAGCTTATCTCGGGGGGGACAAGAGACCCAGTACTTC
TRBV5-6	-	-	TRBJ2-1	CASSLRAGAHYNEQFF	TGTGCCAGCAGCTTGAGGGCAGGGGCGCACTACAATGAGCAGTTCTTC
TRBV4-2	-	TRBD1	TRBJ1-5	CASSQARTGWDQPQHF	TGTGCCAGCAGCCAAGCCCGGACAGGGTGGGATCAGCCCCAGCATTTT
TRBV7-9	-	TRBD2	TRBJ2-3	CASSLEIPSGPDTQYF	TGTGCCAGCAGCTTAGAAATACCTAGCGGTCCAGATACGCAGTATTTT
TRBV27	-	TRBD1	TRBJ1-1	CASSLLDRDWTFF	TGTGCCAGCAGTTTACTGGACAGGGATTGGACTTTCTTT
TRBV5-1	-	-	TRBJ2-1	CASSPRSEGGNEQFF	TGCGCCAGCAGCCCTAGGTCTGAGGGCGGCAATGAGCAGTTCTTC